This T cell receptor beta chain was found in a study of CD8 T cells in Susac syndrome (dated by TCRdb to about 2019). Background on the whole study: Repertoire sequencing was used to test whether CD8+ T cell activation and differentiation in Susac syndrome was antigen driven. The study compared CD8+ T cell repertoire clonality among 11 to 12 healthy donors, approximately 14 Susac syndrome patients and fewer than 19 multiple sclerosis patients. Summary of the overall study and its limitations: The TCR sequencing and HLA analysis was acknowledged to have included a relatively small number of individuals.

As to this clonotype: The antigen it binds to is not known. No much larger clone is present one base from it, and per-base qualities are unavailable.

RNA was extracted using the RNeasy kit, and about 0.5 to 1 ug of the RNA was reverse transcribed with random hexamers. The immunoSEQ multiplex PCR assay, covering 54 Vbeta and 13 Jbeta segments, was used to amplify TCR beta CDR3 regions. Bias from PCR amplification was corrected by using a synthetic template baseline for primer optimization and for computational correction. The paper's data handling went like this. Only productive sequences were kept, with reads annotated to V, D and J genes according to IMGT and analyzed in immunoSEQ Analyzer. To calculate clonality, Shannon entropy was normalized by log2 of the number of productive unique sequences and then subtracted from one. For each patient and control, public and private clones were evaluated among the 100 most prevalent clones. Clones were defined as Susac-specific when absent from the healthy and MS cohorts, from some 1,100 published viral clones and from other ImmuneACCESS disease sequences. TCRdb took the public reads, trimmed them with fastp at Q25, ran MiXCR for clone calling and kept in-frame beta chains. Each entry is one CDR3 protein sequence, shown with its most common DNA and genes. The V and J calls were not made by the authors but by TCRdb's processing. The sample contains approximately 300,000 distinct CDR3 sequences, about 82% of them found a single time. The top ten constitute roughly 0.21% of the sample.

Peripheral blood CD8+ and CD4+ T cells from healthy donors, Susac syndrome patients and multiple sclerosis patients were profiled by high-throughput TCR beta sequencing. Multiple sclerosis controls were treatment-naive patients with stable or active relapsing-remitting disease fulfilling revised McDonald criteria. Bulk CD8+ and CD4+ T cells were purified by magnetic negative isolation, while CD8+ TEMRA cells were enriched using FACS. Blood was drawn into EDTA tubes, processed within 24 hours, and PBMCs were isolated by density gradient centrifugation. PBMCs intended for TCR sequencing were cryopreserved in liquid nitrogen and were subsequently thawed in a 37 degrees C water bath. A purity of at least 90% was achieved for sorted or isolated CD4+, CD8+ and CD8+ TEMRA cells. The TCR comes from a human donor with multiple sclerosis. The specimen sequenced was CD8+ T cells from PBMCs.

The base sequence is TGTGCCAGCAGTTACCTCGGACACTACGAGCAGTACTTC. It codes for CASSYLGHYEQYF. The chain is encoded by TRBV6-5 joined to TRBJ2-7; TRBD1 might be the D gene, on 5 matching bases. Per the germline V gene, MNHEY is the CDR1 and SVGAGI is the CDR2. Trimming at the junction amounts to 2 bases on V and 3 bases on J, and the germline ends lie 8 bases apart. The CDR3 covers 13 residues, taking in both the cysteine and the phenylalanine. The kept DNA is CDR3 alone, 39 bases in frame from the first base.